This T cell receptor beta chain was sequenced for a study of blood T cell repertoires in COVID-19. Across the study: The United States, Italy and Spain were the sources of the acute and convalescent COVID-19 samples. T cells, B-cell-depleted T cells, or PBMCs supplied cDNA or gDNA.

Original processing methods: Nucleated cell counts were estimated from reference gene primer amplification. Some clones are missing from TCRdb's copy, which holds only in-frame ones; the method was immunoSEQ multiplex PCR. Clone size and V and J calls were adopted from that table, with D and trimming inferred from the DNA. This sample has roughly 250,000 clones, with roughly nine tenths found just once. Only one count was recorded for this clone. Recruited during active infection, patients (from Seattle) were subsequently followed longitudinally. Sequencing was carried out using peripheral blood. The receptor was derived from a woman aged 25-40 years with COVID-19, enrolled during active disease.

The CDR3: CASSGDRESSGNTIYF. The CDR3 region has the DNA TGTGCCAGTAGTGGGGACAGGGAGAGCTCTGGAAACACCATATATTTT. The chain recombines TRBV19 with TRBJ1-3; 9 bases agree with TRBD1. The CDR3 extends over 16 amino acids. The V and J ends lost 5 bases and 0 bases, in that order; junction bases with no gene match: 5. CDR1 and CDR2 (germline): LNHDA, SQIVND (reference sequence).